Listed below are T cell receptor beta chains from one sample, sequenced in a study of T cell responses to AZD1222 COVID-19 vaccine. Profiled with immunoSEQ multiplex PCR; TCRdb holds only in-frame clones, not every one. The sample includes around 95,000 clones, 88% seen only once; the top ten take around 2.8%. Material: peripheral blood, obtained on day 0 of AZD1222 vaccination. The receptors originated from an adult in good health. The CDR3 runs from the conserved cysteine through the conserved F or W. The D gene is left open where the match is weak. Clone size is shown for a subset of rows, as once, few, many or a class of expanded clone.

v_call	j_call	d_call	clone_size	cdr3_nt	cdr3_aa
TRBV27	TRBJ1-1	TRBD1	NA	TGTGCCAGCAGTCCGATACAGGGGGGAACTGAAGCTTTCTTT	CASSPIQGGTEAFF
TRBV25-1	TRBJ1-4	TRBD1	NA	TGTGCCAGCAGTGAATCTCTGGGGACAGCTGAAAAACTGTTTTTT	CASSESLGTAEKLFF
TRBV13	TRBJ2-1	NA	NA	TGTGCCACCACTCGGGCCATTAGTAACAATGAGCAGTTCTTC	CATTRAISNNEQFF
TRBV12-3/TRBV12-4	TRBJ1-1	NA	NA	TGTGCCAGCAGCCAAGAAGACAACACTGAAGCTTTCTTT	CASSQEDNTEAFF
TRBV18	TRBJ2-7	NA	NA	TGTGCCAGCTCACCGGGCGCAGGGGTAGGCGAGCAGTACTTC	CASSPGAGVGEQYF
TRBV10-1	TRBJ1-2	NA	few	TGCGCCAGCAGTGAAACACCCCGCTATGGCTACACCTTC	CASSETPRYGYTF
TRBV3-1/TRBV3-2	TRBJ2-1	NA	NA	TGTGCCAGCAGCCAAGAAATGGGAGTCTCCTACAATGAGCAGTTCTTC	CASSQEMGVSYNEQFF
TRBV7-9	TRBJ1-2	NA	NA	TGTGCCAGCAGCTTACGAGGGGGTGACTATGGCTACACCTTC	CASSLRGGDYGYTF
TRBV19	TRBJ2-1	NA	NA	TGTGCCAGTAGTATTGACGGGTTATCCTACAATGAGCAGTTCTTC	CASSIDGLSYNEQFF
TRBV7-2	TRBJ2-1	TRBD2	NA	TGTGCCAGCAGCTTAAGTAGCGGGAGCAACAATGAGCAGTTCTTC	CASSLSSGSNNEQFF
TRBV28	TRBJ1-1	NA	NA	TGTGCCAGCAGAGCTACAGGGAACACTGAAGCTTTCTTT	CASRATGNTEAFF
TRBV19	TRBJ2-7	NA	once	TGTGCCAGTAGTATAGGACAGCTCTCCTACGAGCAGTACTTC	CASSIGQLSYEQYF
TRBV19	TRBJ1-4	NA	NA	TGTGCCAGTACTCCCCGCGAGGGGACTAGTGAAAAACTGTTTTTT	CASTPREGTSEKLFF
TRBV21-1	TRBJ1-1	NA	NA	TGTGCCAGCAGCAAAGGGCTAGGGGCAAAGAACACTGAAGCTTTCTTT	CASSKGLGAKNTEAFF
TRBV4-1	TRBJ1-2	NA	NA	TGCGCCAGCAGCCAAGGGGGCTACTATGGCTACACCTTC	CASSQGGYYGYTF
TRBV2	TRBJ1-2	NA	NA	TGTGCCAGCAGGGCCGACACCGGGAATGGCTACACCTTC	CASRADTGNGYTF
TRBV5-1	TRBJ2-3	NA	once	TGCGCCAGCAGCTCCCTCGGGGGCAGGGTAGGAACAGATACGCAGTATTTT	CASSSLGGRVGTDTQYF
TRBV6-5	TRBJ1-2	TRBD1	NA	TGTGCCACCAATCGGTTCAGGGGGGATGGCTACACCTTC	CATNRFRGDGYTF